These 30 T cell receptor beta chains share one sample of origin, sequenced in a study of blood T cells in healthy people across ages. A J-beta primer mix and a sample-barcoded 5' primer were used in a second PCR of about 7 to 12 cycles. MiXCR was run by TCRdb on the 5' RACE reads, yielding one entry per CDR3 protein. The data show more than 800,000 distinct CDR3 sequences, around 45% seen once. The sample taken for sequencing was blood. These receptors came from a woman in her fifties or sixties in good health.

V and J are TRBV5-1 and TRBJ2-1, with 7 bases identical to TRBD2. V lost 4 bases and J lost 5; bases outside the gene matches: 9. This CDR3 has 15 amino acids. Per the germline V gene, CDR1 is SGHRS and CDR2 is YFSETQ. The CDR3 sequence: CASSDGTNAHNEQFF. The CDR3 DNA sequence: TGCGCCAGCAGCGACGGGACTAACGCCCACAATGAGCAGTTCTTC.

The chain is built from TRBV3-1 and TRBJ2-2; 13 positions agree with TRBD2. The CDR3 totals 17 residues. CDR1 LGHDT and CDR2 YNNKEL come from the germline V gene (reference sequence). V shed 5 bases, J shed 4 bases, and the junction held 7 bases outside the gene matches. Here the CDR3 reads CASSRTSGSIGTGELFF. CDR3 DNA: TGTGCCAGCAGCAGGACTAGCGGGAGTATAGGCACCGGGGAGCTGTTTTTT.

The rearrangement uses TRBV14 and TRBJ2-2, with D tentatively TRBD1 (5 bases). Trimming cost V 1 base and J 7 bases, with 13 bases left between them. CDR3 length equals 15 residues. Germline V lookup: CDR1 SGHDN, CDR2 FVKESK. The CDR3 DNA sequence: TGTGCCAGCAGCCAAGGCACCCCAGGGTTCGGGGAGCTGTTTTTT. Amino acid sequence: CASSQGTPGFGELFF.

This chain connects TRBV10-3 to TRBJ2-1; 9 bases agree with TRBD2. The length of the CDR3 is 15 residues. J was trimmed by 7 bases and V by 5 bases; bases with no gene match: 9. Germline V gene sequence: CDR1 ENHRY, CDR2 SYGVKD. DNA of the CDR3: TGTGCCATCAGTCCCAAGACTAGCGGCCTAAATGAGCAGTTCTTC. It codes for CAISPKTSGLNEQFF.

As regards this clonotype: Relative to the germline gene, one junction end is altered; a read error may explain this. J is TRBJ2-5 and V is TRBV20-1; TRBD2 matches 13 bases. Germline loops: CDR1 DFQATT, CDR2 SNEGSKA (reference sequence). The CDR3 has 16 residues. The CDR3 is CSTRDTTSGRANEQYF. The DNA for the CDR3 is TGCAGTACTAGAGATACCACTAGCGGGAGGGCAAATGAGCAGTACTTC.

The DNA for the CDR3 is TGTGCCAGCAGCGCAAGCAGGGACGCCCGAGAGACCCAGTACTTC. Protein product: CASSASRDARETQYF. The chain has TRBV9 and TRBJ2-5, with D perhaps being TRBD1 or TRBD2 (5 bases each). CDR3 length: 15 residues. V was shortened by 3 bases and J by 4 bases, with 16 bases between the two germline ends. Per germline, CDR1 SGDLS and CDR2 YYNGEE.

The chain has TRBV7-6 and TRBJ2-5; D is uncertain. The J call may be wrong; the DNA end is better matched by TRBJ2-7. The CDR3 has 13 residues. Germline CDR1 is SGHVS and CDR2 is FNYEAQ. CDR3: CASSPPDGYEQYF. As DNA, the CDR3 is TGTGCCAGCAGCCCCCCGGATGGGTACGAGCAGTACTTC.

This sequence joins TRBV6-1 and TRBJ2-1; tentative D call: TRBD2 (7 bases). Trimming stripped 6 bases from V and 1 base from J, with 22 bases between. The CDR3 length is 18 residues. CDR1 and CDR2 (germline): MNHNS, SASEGT. In DNA form, the CDR3 reads TGTGCCAGCAGCTTGATCAGGGGACTAACCACTTCCTACAATGAGCAGTTCTTC. Its protein product is CASSLIRGLTTSYNEQFF.

This chain uses TRBV20-1 with TRBJ2-7; possible D gene TRBD1, 7 bases. The last part of the DNA fits TRBJ2-5 better; the J call may be wrong. The CDR3 totals 15 residues. Looked up from germline, CDR1 is DFQATT and CDR2 is SNEGSKA (reference sequence). CDR3 sequence (DNA): TGCAGTGCTAGAGATGGCGGGACAGCAGGAGAGACCCAGTACTTC. Protein product: CSARDGGTAGETQYF.

The J gene is TRBJ2-1, the V gene TRBV9; D tentatively reads TRBD1 or TRBD2 (5 bases each). The CDR3 has 15 residues. With 2 bases removed from V and 5 bases from J, the gap between germline ends came to 14 bases. Germline CDR1 is SGDLS and CDR2 is YYNGEE. CDR3: CASSVLRDLNNEQFF. CDR3 coding DNA: TGTGCCAGCAGCGTCCTACGGGACCTCAACAATGAGCAGTTCTTC.

The chain carries TRBV7-8 and TRBJ1-5; no firm D call. From germline, CDR1 is SGHVS and CDR2 FQNEAQ. Trimming left V 5 bases short and J 0 bases short, with 11 bases between. The CDR3 is 15 residues long. The CDR3 is CASSPTEFSNQPQHF. DNA for the CDR3: TGTGCCAGCAGCCCTACAGAATTTAGCAATCAGCCCCAGCATTTT.

The V gene is TRBV7-3, the J gene TRBJ2-1; D possibly matches TRBD1 or TRBD2 (6 bases each). Trimming left V 1 base short and J 0 bases short, with 16 bases between. Germline CDR1 SGHTA, CDR2 FQGTGA. This CDR3 comprises 18 residues. CDR3 sequence reads: CASSLKGGSPSSYNEQFF. CDR3 nucleotides: TGTGCCAGCAGCTTAAAGGGGGGCAGCCCGAGCTCCTACAATGAGCAGTTCTTC.

This clonotype was detected only once. The chain has TRBV2 and TRBJ2-3; tentatively, D is TRBD1 or TRBD2 (5 bases each). V lost 6 bases and J 0 bases, leaving 13 bases between the germline ends. CDR1 is SNHLY and CDR2 is FYNNEI in the germline V gene. The CDR3 extends over 15 amino acids. The CDR3: CASRGDRASTDTQYF. CDR3 DNA sequence: TGTGCCAGCAGGGGGGACCGTGCTAGCACAGATACGCAGTATTTT.

The chain has TRBV6-1 and TRBJ1-2; a weak D match, TRBD1 (6 bases). V lost 7 bases and J lost 5, with 17 bases in between. The CDR3 totals 14 residues. The V gene's germline CDR1 is MNHNS and CDR2 SASEGT. The CDR3, as DNA: TGTGCCAGCAACCCTCCCATAGGGGGATATGGCTACACCTTC. Translated, it gives CASNPPIGGYGYTF.

This clonotype showed up just once. The chain employs TRBV28 and TRBJ2-2; 8 bases are a match to TRBD2. This CDR3 is 17 amino acids long. The ends lost 3 bases at V and 8 bases at J; junction bases unmatched: 14. CDR1 and CDR2 (germline): MDHEN, SYDVKM. Here the CDR3 reads CASSFSLPAGDSGELFF. DNA of the CDR3: TGTGCCAGCAGTTTCTCACTGCCAGCGGGAGATTCGGGGGAGCTGTTTTTT. Full variable domain (remainder filled in from reference TRBV28 and TRBJ2-2): DVKVTQSSRYLVKRTGEKVFLECVQDMDHENMFWYRQDPGLGLRLIYFSYDVKMKEKGDIPEGYSVSREKKERFSLILESASTNQTSMYLCASSFSLPAGDSGELFFGEGSRLTVL.

This clonotype was observed a handful of times. The chain has TRBV4-1 and TRBJ2-1; the D gene is possibly TRBD2 (6 bases). Looked up from germline, CDR1 is MGHRA and CDR2 is YSYEKL. The CDR3 is made up of 16 amino acids. Trimming stripped 3 bases from V and 1 base from J, with 13 bases between. The CDR3 region is CASSQTLAVSYNEQFF. CDR3 in DNA: TGCGCCAGCAGCCAGACCTTAGCGGTATCCTACAATGAGCAGTTCTTC.

The chain has TRBV10-1 and TRBJ2-7; tentatively, D is TRBD2 (6 bases). This CDR3 is 16 amino acids long. Germline-derived CDR1 and CDR2 are WNHNN and SYGVQD (reference sequence). V was clipped by 3 bases and J by 0 bases, with 15 bases between them. The DNA for the CDR3 is TGCGCCAGCAGTGATCCGGGGGATCAAGGCTCCTACGAGCAGTACTTC. It codes for CASSDPGDQGSYEQYF.

V and J are TRBV28 and TRBJ1-5; TRBD1 is a possible D gene (6 bases). This CDR3 is 17 amino acids long. Per germline, CDR1 MDHEN and CDR2 SYDVKM. With 1 base removed from V and 0 bases from J, the gap between germline ends came to 13 bases. CDR3 nucleotides: TGTGCCAGCAGTTTATTAAGGGACAATAATAGCAATCAGCCCCAGCATTTT. Encoded protein: CASSLLRDNNSNQPQHF.

The chain couples TRBV5-1 to TRBJ1-4; D gene unclear. From germline, CDR1 is SGHRS and CDR2 YFSETQ. V was cut by 1 base and J by 0 bases, with 10 bases left in between. The CDR3 runs to 16 residues. As DNA, the CDR3 is TGCGCCAGCAGCTTGAATCAGATTGCAACTAATGAAAAACTGTTTTTT. Its translation is CASSLNQIATNEKLFF. Looking up the rest from reference TRBV5-1 and TRBJ1-4 gives the full variable domain: KAGVTQTPRYLIKTRGQQVTLSCSPISGHRSVSWYQQTPGQGLQFLFEYFSETQRNKGNFPGRFSGRQFSNSRSEMNVSTLELGDSALYLCASSLNQIATNEKLFFGSGTQLSVL.

The rearrangement links TRBV20-1 to TRBJ2-3; TRBD2 matches 16 bases. Germline V gene sequence: CDR1 DFQATT, CDR2 SNEGSKA (reference sequence). The length of the CDR3 is 15 residues. V shed 4 bases, J shed 10 bases, and the junction held 8 bases outside the gene matches. CDR3 coding DNA: TGCAGTGCTACCGGGACTAGCGGGAGGGCTGGGGCGCAGTATTTT. It codes for CSATGTSGRAGAQYF.

The rearrangement uses TRBV11-2 and TRBJ1-1; 10 nucleotides line up with TRBD1. CDR3 length: 15 amino acids. Germline CDR1 SGHAT, CDR2 FQNNGV. The junction had 9 bases not matched to a gene; V was cut back by 8 bases and J by 3 bases. CDR3 sequence reads: CASHPSGTGDTEAFF. Here the CDR3 DNA reads TGTGCCAGCCACCCCTCCGGGACAGGGGACACTGAAGCTTTCTTT.

This clonotype was observed many times. The rearrangement links TRBV12-3 or TRBV12-4 to TRBJ2-7; 7 bases agree with TRBD1. Trimming cost V 5 bases and J 1 base; bases outside gene matches: 5. CDR3 length: 14 amino acids. This chain's CDR3 is CASSIGQVSYEQYF. DNA for the CDR3: TGTGCCAGCAGTATCGGACAGGTTTCCTACGAGCAGTACTTC.

Worth noting for this clonotype: Just one base apart from a much larger clone, this may be a read error. V gene TRBV29-1 combines with J gene TRBJ2-1; 10 nucleotides match TRBD2. Trimming cost V 6 bases and J 10 bases; bases outside gene matches: 12. Germline-derived CDR1 and CDR2 are SQVTM and ANQGSEA. This CDR3 is 14 amino acids long. CDR3 loop: CSVRSGRAVKEQFF. The DNA for the CDR3 is TGCAGCGTGAGAAGCGGGAGGGCCGTCAAGGAGCAGTTCTTC.

This clonotype has only a few counts. V is TRBV20-1 and J is TRBJ1-5; tentative D call: TRBD1 (5 bases). The CDR3 consists of 15 residues. The germline CDR1 and CDR2 sequences are DFQATT and SNEGSKA (reference sequence). V was trimmed by 1 base and J by 4 bases, leaving 14 bases between them. CDR3 sequence reads: CSARAPGRGNQPQHF. The CDR3 nucleotides read TGCAGTGCTAGAGCACCGGGGCGCGGGAATCAGCCCCAGCATTTT.

This sequence joins TRBV28 and TRBJ2-1; possibly TRBD1 or TRBD2 for D (5 bases each). In germline, CDR1 is MDHEN, CDR2 SYDVKM. The CDR3 extends over 12 amino acids. Trimming cost V 6 bases and J 2 bases, with 5 bases left between them. The CDR3 protein is CASRGAYNEQFF. As DNA, the CDR3 is TGTGCCAGCAGGGGGGCCTACAATGAGCAGTTCTTC.

The V and J genes are TRBV29-1 and TRBJ2-1, with 9 bases aligning to TRBD2. Germline V lookup: CDR1 SQVTM, CDR2 ANQGSEA. The CDR3 has 14 amino acids. V was clipped by 7 bases and J by 9 bases; unmatched bases: 13. The CDR3 reads CSDAPGLALGEQFF. DNA for the CDR3: TGCAGCGACGCACCGGGACTAGCCTTAGGTGAGCAGTTCTTC.

This clonotype turned up a few times. The chain uses TRBV7-4 and TRBJ2-3; 7 positions agree with TRBD2. CDR3 size: 18 residues. From germline, CDR1 is SGHVT and CDR2 SQSDAQ. With V trimmed by 0 bases and J by 4 bases, 13 bases remained unmatched. In nucleotides, the CDR3 is TGTGCCAGCAGCTTAGCCGGGTGTTGGCGGGAGAGGTCAGATACGCAGTATTTT. Protein product: CASSLAGCWRERSDTQYF.

This clonotype showed up just once. CDR3 loop: CASSPVAGLADYEQYF. The CDR3 bases are TGTGCCAGCAGCCCTGTCGCTGGACTAGCAGACTACGAGCAGTACTTC. The V and J genes are TRBV7-6 and TRBJ2-5; 8 bases line up with TRBD2. The J call is in doubt because the DNA end fits TRBJ2-7 better. This CDR3 region has 16 residues. Germline assignment: CDR1 SGHVS and CDR2 FNYEAQ.

The rearrangement links TRBV6-2 or TRBV6-3 to TRBJ1-2; D gene ambiguous. Trimming took off 10 bases at V and 7 bases at J, with 13 bases between the two ends. Germline V gene sequence: CDR1 MNHEY, CDR2 SVGEGT. The CDR3 is made up of 11 amino acids. The CDR3 region has the DNA TGTGCCACCCGGAGGGAGGTTGGCTACACCTTC. It is translated as CATRREVGYTF.

The chain carries TRBV9 and TRBJ2-1; D unresolved. Germline lookup yields CDR1 SGDLS and CDR2 YYNGEE. Trimming stripped 0 bases from V and 10 bases from J, with 5 bases between. The CDR3 contains 11 residues. CDR3 sequence: CASSVEEEQFF. The CDR3 bases are TGTGCCAGCAGCGTAGAGGAGGAGCAGTTCTTC. The whole variable domain, filled in from reference TRBV9 and TRBJ2-1, reads DSGVTQTPKHLITATGQRVTLRCSPRSGDLSVYWYQQSLDQGLQFLIQYYNGEERAKGNILERFSAQQFPDLHSELNLSSLELGDSALYFCASSVEEEQFFGPGTRLTVL.